A selection of T cell receptor beta chains follows, all from one sample in a study of cytomegalovirus exposure and HLA in healthy donors. Sequencing was performed with immunoSEQ multiplex PCR; in TCRdb, only in-frame clones are kept and a portion is missing. Of 180,000 or so clones listed, 70% to 80% were seen once; the top ten hold roughly 2.8%. Sample: PBMCs. These receptors originate from a male donor in good health and CMV-seronegative. Each CDR3 is given with its conserved first and last residue. Fields, in order: V gene, J gene, D gene, clone size, CDR3 protein, CDR3 DNA. A D gene is named only where the DNA matches it firmly. Clone size is not always given. Where it is, it says once, few, many or a class for expanded clones.

TRBV28	TRBJ1-5	.	.	CASSFSSQKNSNQPQHF	TGTGCCAGCAGTTTCTCGTCCCAGAAAAATAGCAATCAGCCCCAGCATTTT
TRBV10-3	TRBJ1-6	TRBD1	.	CAVRQGSSYNSPLHF	TGTGCCGTCCGACAGGGGTCGTCCTATAATTCACCCCTCCACTTT
TRBV4-1	TRBJ2-4	TRBD2	few	CASSHPTGRGGAKNIQYF	TGCGCCAGCAGCCACCCTACGGGGAGGGGAGGCGCCAAAAACATTCAGTACTTC
TRBV28	TRBJ2-1	.	once	CASSFLREHEQFF	TGTGCCAGCAGTTTCCTCCGGGAGCATGAGCAGTTCTTC
TRBV19	TRBJ1-5	.	.	CASSSPERAIGRNQPQHF	TGTGCCAGTAGTTCCCCTGAGAGGGCCATCGGTCGCAATCAGCCCCAGCATTTT
TRBV19	TRBJ2-1	TRBD2	.	CASSISQPGLAFVHEQFF	TGTGCCAGTAGTATCTCCCAACCGGGACTAGCTTTTGTCCATGAGCAGTTCTTC
TRBV28	TRBJ2-2	TRBD2	once	CASSSLSGRTTGELFF	TGTGCCAGCAGTTCCCTTAGCGGGAGAACCACCGGGGAGCTGTTTTTT
TRBV29-1	TRBJ2-7	.	.	CSVEEAEHYEQYF	TGCAGCGTTGAAGAGGCGGAGCACTACGAGCAGTACTTC
TRBV7-3	TRBJ2-7	.	.	CASSLILGGEQYF	TGTGCCAGCAGCTTAATTTTGGGGGGAGAGCAGTACTTC
TRBV12-5	TRBJ2-1	.	.	CASGNEGEQFF	TGTGCTAGTGGGAACGAGGGTGAGCAGTTCTTC
TRBV7-2	TRBJ1-5	.	.	CASSRGQNDQPQHF	TGTGCCAGCAGCCGAGGACAGAATGATCAGCCCCAGCATTTT
TRBV18	TRBJ2-5	.	.	CASSPPIETQYF	TGTGCCAGCTCACCACCCATAGAGACCCAGTACTTC
TRBV7-3	TRBJ1-6	.	few	CASSPGVGSPLHF	TGTGCCAGCAGCCCCGGGGTAGGGTCACCCCTCCACTTT
TRBV19	TRBJ2-3	.	.	CASSPTRGDTQYF	TGTGCCAGTAGTCCAACCCGGGGAGATACGCAGTATTTT
TRBV5-1	TRBJ1-1	TRBD1	.	CASSSTTGGYTEAFF	TGCGCCAGCAGCTCCACGACAGGGGGCTACACTGAAGCTTTCTTT
TRBV28	TRBJ2-1	TRBD2	once	CASTRTSGRSMGEQFF	TGTGCCAGCACCCGGACTAGCGGGAGATCAATGGGTGAGCAGTTCTTC
TRBV12-5	TRBJ2-1	TRBD2	.	CASETSGTNEQFF	TGTGCTAGTGAGACTAGCGGGACTAATGAGCAGTTCTTC
TRBV27	TRBJ1-5	.	.	CASSRWGGDDQPQHF	TGTGCCAGCAGTCGGTGGGGGGGGGACGATCAGCCCCAGCATTTT
TRBV15	TRBJ2-5	.	.	CATSRERDTQETQYF	TGTGCCACCAGCAGGGAACGGGACACTCAAGAGACCCAGTACTTC
TRBV7-2	TRBJ2-5	.	.	CASNLDGRGEQYF	TGTGCCAGCAACCTCGACGGACGCGGGGAGCAGTACTTC
TRBV28	TRBJ2-7	.	few	CASSLPDSGYYEQYF	TGTGCCAGCAGCCTCCCGGACAGTGGATACTACGAGCAGTACTTC
TRBV30	TRBJ2-7	.	.	CAWTPFRLPGEQYF	TGTGCCTGGACTCCTTTCAGACTTCCCGGCGAGCAGTACTTC
TRBV15	TRBJ2-5	.	.	CATSRNSRGNGETQYF	TGTGCCACCAGCAGAAACTCCCGGGGGAATGGAGAGACCCAGTACTTC
TRBV6-5	TRBJ1-1	.	.	CASSYDRLPTEAFF	TGTGCCAGCAGTTACGACAGGTTACCCACTGAAGCTTTCTTT
TRBV27	TRBJ2-3	.	.	CASSFLSDTQYF	TGTGCCAGCAGTTTTTTATCAGATACGCAGTATTTT
TRBV5-1	TRBJ2-7	TRBD2	.	CASSLRLAGEQYF	TGCGCCAGCAGCTTGAGACTAGCGGGAGAGCAGTACTTC
TRBV9	TRBJ2-1	TRBD2	once	CASSSTTSVTESYNEQFF	TGTGCCAGCAGTTCAACCACTAGCGTCACAGAGTCCTACAATGAGCAGTTCTTC
TRBV5-1	TRBJ2-1	TRBD2	.	CASSSGLAASNEQFF	TGCGCCAGCAGCTCAGGACTAGCCGCATCCAATGAGCAGTTCTTC
TRBV29-1	TRBJ1-4	.	few	CSVRTGNEKLFF	TGCAGCGTTCGGACTGGTAATGAAAAACTGTTTTTT
TRBV30	TRBJ2-2	TRBD1	.	CAWSHGQGRTGELFF	TGTGCCTGGAGTCACGGACAGGGTCGAACCGGGGAGCTGTTTTTT
TRBV2	TRBJ2-7	.	.	CASSPGTKNYEQYF	TGTGCCAGCAGCCCCGGGACAAAAAACTACGAGCAGTACTTC
TRBV30	TRBJ1-2	TRBD1	.	CAWSAQTGGVGTF	TGTGCCTGGAGTGCTCAAACAGGGGGCGTGGGGACCTTC
TRBV6-5	TRBJ1-5	.	.	CASSYSSLSNQPQHF	TGTGCCAGCAGTTACTCGTCACTTAGCAATCAGCCCCAGCATTTT
TRBV28	TRBJ2-7	.	.	CASSLGYVAYEQYF	TGTGCCAGCAGCCTCGGCTACGTAGCGTACGAGCAGTACTTC
TRBV10-2	TRBJ2-5	TRBD2	few	CASHELAAGETQYF	TGCGCCAGCCACGAACTAGCGGCAGGAGAGACCCAGTACTTC
TRBV5-1	TRBJ2-1	.	.	CASRHSHISYNEQFF	TGCGCCAGCAGACACAGCCACATCTCCTACAATGAGCAGTTCTTC
TRBV6-5	TRBJ2-3	TRBD1	once	CASSRQGYTDTQYF	TGTGCCAGCAGCCGACAGGGATACACGGATACGCAGTATTTT
TRBV29-1	TRBJ2-1	TRBD2	.	CSVRAGLAGNNEQFF	TGCAGCGTTCGAGCGGGACTAGCAGGGAACAATGAGCAGTTCTTC
TRBV27	TRBJ2-1	TRBD2	.	CASSWNSGGLDEQFF	TGTGCCAGCAGTTGGAATAGCGGGGGTTTGGATGAGCAGTTCTTC
TRBV27	TRBJ1-5	.	.	CASSVRGYSNQPQHF	TGTGCCAGCAGTGTCAGGGGTTATAGCAATCAGCCCCAGCATTTT
TRBV30	TRBJ1-2	.	.	CAWSTNYGYTF	TGTGCCTGGTCTACTAACTATGGCTACACCTTC
TRBV11-3	TRBJ1-1	TRBD1	.	CASSLGQGEAFF	TGTGCCAGCAGCTTGGGACAGGGTGAAGCTTTCTTT
TRBV28	TRBJ2-3	TRBD2	.	CASSLGLSQYF	TGTGCCAGCAGTTTGGGACTATCCCAGTATTTT
TRBV28	TRBJ2-3	.	.	CASSLPMTVSSTDTQYF	TGTGCCAGCAGTTTACCGATGACAGTATCAAGCACAGATACGCAGTATTTT